The text below deals with one T cell receptor (beta chain). What antigen it recognizes has not been identified. Base qualities are not at hand, and no much larger clone is one base apart. The donors were healthy, HIV-negative adults who had no recently reported acute infections or vaccinations. Every donor was a Caucasian adult residing in Nashville, Tennessee, USA. In the unsorted samples, 85 million to 100 million PBMCs were counted, and genomic DNA was extracted using the QIAamp DNA Blood Mini kit. After blood collection by leukapheresis, PBMCs were isolated using Ficoll-Histopaque density gradient centrifugation and then cryopreserved in the vapor phase of liquid nitrogen. TCR CDR3 regions were amplified from genomic DNA by multiplex PCR using the deep immunoSEQ assay. Extracted genomic DNA from each cell subset was spread evenly across all wells of several immunoSEQ 96-well plates, with each plate serving as a replicate. Each replicate PCR for unsorted PBMC received 300 to 350 ng genomic DNA, equal to 30,000 or so T cell genomes. Unsorted PBMC genomic DNA was sequenced across ten immunoSEQ deep assay plates. The purified libraries were quantified using a Qubit 3.0 fluorometer, sized with a Bioanalyzer 2100, and then quantified again using the KAPA Library Quantification kit. Each immunoSEQ 96-well plate was sequenced on its own single-read 150-cycle Illumina NextSeq 550 flow cell. For the original study's pipeline: Because only junctional sequences without quality scores were contained in the immunoSEQ output, filtering matching that applied to full-length reads could not be performed. Sequences were annotated with PyIR, a Python wrapper for IgBLAST v1.9, and V/J genes and CDR3 were assigned using IMGT germline references. Reads were removed for weak V/J assignments (E-value above 1e-6), missing CDR3, stop codons, out-of-frame junctions, or ambiguous translated residues. V3J clonotypes were defined as sequences sharing an identical inferred V gene, J gene, and CDR3 amino acid sequence. Percentage overlap between repertoires was computed as shared unique clonotypes divided by the size of the smaller repertoire. RTK rarefaction, the Chao1 estimator, and Recon v2.1 estimates of unobserved clonotypes were used to assess repertoire richness. In TCRdb, the immuneACCESS table is reduced to in-frame sequences with V and J assigned. These tables do not hold every clone; where another copy was compared, an unresolved V gene accounts for under half, and the others remain unexplained. The DNA gave D and trimming, while V, J and clone size come from that table. The sample yields about 530,000 clones; 60% to 80% were counted once. Around an eighth of the sample is taken by the ten largest.

The data belong to a study of shared clonotypes between healthy human individuals (dated by TCRdb to 2020 to 2022). About the investigation overall: Three men and a couple of women, aged 18 to 49 years, made up the cohort. The study deeply sequenced blood TCR repertoires of several healthy adults to estimate repertoire size and the extent of clonotype sharing between individuals. Libraries were prepared and TCR repertoires were sequenced by different laboratories using diverse techniques, in order to increase sequencing depth and limit assay-specific biases. Between about 0.94 and 8.9 billion PBMCs per donor were obtained by leukapheresis. Overall results and qualifications from the work: The small number of donors limited the genetic and exposure-history diversity represented. Pairwise subsampling led to the expectation that sequencing depth would affect the degree of clonotype sharing among donors. Sampling was restricted to blood, and TCR repertoires in tissue are likely to differ from TCR repertoires in blood.

The CDR3 spans 12 residues, from the cysteine through the phenylalanine. Just CDR3 DNA is preserved here, 36 bases in frame from base 1. Relative to germline, V is 6 bases shorter and J is 0 bases shorter, with 5 bases between their ends. The germline V gene (reference sequence) provides CDR1 MNHNY and CDR2 SVGAGI. The sequence is built from TRBV6-6 and TRBJ2-5, with the D gene uncertain. The sequenced material came from PBMCs. The clonotype was recovered from a middle-aged woman in good health. Some clones in this sample may be carry-over from other donors' samples. The CDR3 sequence is CASSQYQETQYF. The DNA sequence follows: TGTGCCAGCAGCCAGTACCAAGAGACCCAGTACTTC.